These 32 T cell receptor beta chains came from one sample sequenced in a study of blood T cells in healthy people across ages (dated by TCRdb to about 2015). Preparation of the library involved 5' RACE. These reads were obtained on an Illumina HiSeq 2500. A second PCR of about 7 to 12 cycles was performed with a sample-barcoded 5' primer and a J-beta primer mix. TCRdb reran the public reads through fastp at Q25 and MiXCR, keeping productive beta chains. Each entry merges the rows of one CDR3 protein and shows their most common DNA and genes. For this sample the table gives 800,000 or so distinct CDR3 sequences, of which 20% to 30% were detected only once. The ten largest clones take up more than 3% of the sample. These same data were also listed under a study on T cells of mothers and their children.

Sequenced input: blood. Every receptor here comes from a boy between 10 and 17 years old in good health.

The chain employs TRBV18 and TRBJ1-1, with D possibly matching TRBD1 (6 bases). This CDR3 is built from 13 residues. The V and J ends lost 2 bases and 8 bases respectively, with 12 bases between them. The germline V gene has CDR1 KGHSH and CDR2 LQKENI. The CDR3 is CASSPARGTEAFF. As DNA, the CDR3 is TGTGCCAGCTCACCAGCCAGGGGCACCGAAGCTTTCTTT.

V gene TRBV11-3 combines with J gene TRBJ2-5, with 7 bases fitting TRBD1. The V and J ends lost 5 bases and 2 bases, in that order; junction bases with no gene match: 8. The CDR3 totals 15 residues. CDR1 SGHNT and CDR2 YENEEA come from the germline V gene. Written as DNA, the CDR3 is TGTGCCAGCAGCCTCACCCGGGACAGACAAGAGACCCAGTACTTC. This codes for CASSLTRDRQETQYF.

The chain recombines TRBV7-2 with TRBJ2-1, with D possibly matching TRBD2 (6 bases). Trimming pared 5 bases from V and 6 bases from J, leaving 20 bases between. The CDR3 consists of 16 residues. Germline loops: CDR1 SGHTA, CDR2 FQGNSA. CDR3 nucleotide sequence: TGTGCCAGCAGCCCTAAAATCGGGGGTTGGAGCAATGAGCAGTTCTTC. Amino acid sequence: CASSPKIGGWSNEQFF.

The chain has TRBV14 and TRBJ2-2; TRBD1 matches 9 bases. Germline loops: CDR1 SGHDN, CDR2 FVKESK. The V gene end was trimmed by 3 bases and the J gene end by 3 bases; junction bases not matched to a gene: 5. This CDR3 region has 16 residues. CDR3 nucleotide sequence: TGTGCCAGCAGCCAGGACAGGGGTATATACACCGGGGAGCTGTTTTTT. Its protein is CASSQDRGIYTGELFF.

This clonotype appeared a single time. The rearrangement uses TRBV4-3 and TRBJ2-5; 9 nucleotides align to TRBD2. The CDR3 is made up of 15 amino acids. Germline V CDR1 and CDR2: LGHNA, YSLEER. Unmatched junction bases numbered 7, after V lost 3 bases and J lost 5 bases. The CDR3 bases are TGCGCCAGCAGCCAGGGTTTAGCGGGGGATGAGACCCAGTACTTC. Encoded protein: CASSQGLAGDETQYF.

This clonotype was observed at least ten times. CDR3 protein: CSARDWVVDGYTF. Here the CDR3 DNA reads TGCAGTGCTAGAGATTGGGTTGTGGATGGCTACACCTTC. J is TRBJ1-2 and V is TRBV20-1; D gene ambiguous. The length of the CDR3 is 13 residues. CDR1 is DFQATT and CDR2 is SNEGSKA in the germline V gene (reference sequence). V was pared by 0 bases and J by 6 bases, with 11 bases between.

The chain is built from TRBV7-9 and TRBJ1-1, with D uncertain. The germline gives CDR1 SEHNR, CDR2 FQNEAQ (reference sequence). V was cut by 2 bases and J by 6 bases, with 16 bases left in between. CDR3 length: 15 residues. CDR3 sequence reads: CASSLMSRAGPEAFF. For the CDR3, the DNA is TGTGCCAGCAGCTTAATGTCTCGGGCGGGCCCTGAAGCTTTCTTT.

The V gene is TRBV7-9, the J gene TRBJ2-5; TRBD2 agrees at 8 bases. CDR1 and CDR2 from the germline V gene are SEHNR and FQNEAQ (reference sequence). The CDR3 covers 15 residues. V dropped 1 base and J dropped 4; count of bases not matched to a gene: 5. CDR3 loop: CASSLGAGDRETQYF. The CDR3 DNA follows: TGTGCCAGCAGCTTAGGAGCGGGAGATCGAGAGACCCAGTACTTC. Drawing the rest from reference TRBV7-9 and TRBJ2-5, the complete variable domain is DTGVSQNPRHKITKRGQNVTFRCDPISEHNRLYWYRQTLGQGPEFLTYFQNEAQLEKSRLLSDRFSAERPKGSFSTLEIQRTEQGDSAMYLCASSLGAGDRETQYFGPGTRLLVL.

V is TRBV4-1 and J is TRBJ2-2, with D tentatively TRBD1 (5 bases). The CDR3 covers 17 residues. CDR1 is MGHRA and CDR2 is YSYEKL in the germline V gene. Trimming pared 0 bases from V and 3 bases from J, leaving 14 bases between. The chain's CDR3 is CASSQDQGRSYTGELFF. CDR3 in DNA: TGCGCCAGCAGCCAAGATCAGGGCCGATCTTACACCGGGGAGCTGTTTTTT.

This clonotype was counted a few times. The V and J genes are TRBV20-1 and TRBJ1-2; 9 bases map to TRBD1. This CDR3 is built from 16 residues. CDR1 and CDR2 from the germline V gene are DFQATT and SNEGSKA (reference sequence). The trim removed 2 bases at V and 4 bases at J, leaving 11 bases unmatched. The CDR3 sequence is CSARPSPGQGSYGYTF. DNA of the CDR3: TGCAGTGCTAGACCCTCCCCGGGACAGGGTTCCTATGGCTACACCTTC.

The chain links TRBV5-1 to TRBJ1-1; maybe TRBD1 (5 bases). The V end lost 7 bases, the J end lost 4 bases, and 17 bases lay between the germline ends. Germline values: CDR1 SGHRS, CDR2 YFSETQ. This CDR3 comprises 14 residues. The CDR3 DNA sequence: TGCGCCAGCTCGCGAGGGGCGGGAAGCACTGAAGCTTTCTTT. Translation gives CASSRGAGSTEAFF.

This chain's CDR3 is CASGNSGPQHF. CDR3 bases: TGTGCCAGTGGGAACTCCGGGCCCCAGCATTTT. The rearrangement joins TRBV2 to TRBJ1-5, with D unresolved. CDR1 and CDR2 from the germline V gene are SNHLY and FYNNEI. This CDR3 spans 11 amino acids. V dropped 9 bases and J dropped 9 bases, with 12 bases sitting between them.

This chain connects TRBV6-4 to TRBJ2-1, with D perhaps TRBD2 (6 bases). The V gene's germline CDR1 is MRHNA and CDR2 SNTAGT. V lost 3 bases and J lost 1, with 16 bases in between. This CDR3 spans 17 amino acids. CDR3: CASSETGFGGSYNEQFF. The CDR3 DNA reads TGTGCCAGCAGTGAAACGGGATTTGGAGGGTCCTACAATGAGCAGTTCTTC.

The chain is built from TRBV28 and TRBJ2-1; D might be TRBD2 (7 bases). Germline CDR1 is MDHEN and CDR2 is SYDVKM. The ends were cut back, 5 bases at V and 5 bases at J, with 19 bases in the middle. The CDR3 loop spans 16 amino acids. As DNA, the CDR3 is TGTGCCAGCAGTCCCCTGGGGGCTAGCGGTAACAATGAGCAGTTCTTC. It codes for CASSPLGASGNNEQFF.

The chain carries TRBV6-6 and TRBJ1-4, with D unclear. This CDR3 comprises 16 residues. Per the germline V gene, CDR1 is MNHNY and CDR2 is SVGAGI (reference sequence). V was trimmed by 4 bases and J by 7 bases, leaving 19 bases between them. The CDR3 protein is CASSSFLTYDGEKLFF. The CDR3 DNA is TGTGCCAGCAGTTCCTTCCTGACATACGACGGTGAAAAACTGTTTTTT.

This clonotype was observed a few times. The chain uses TRBV7-3 and TRBJ2-4, with D possibly matching TRBD2 (6 bases). This CDR3 contains 13 residues. Germline V gene data show CDR1 as SGHTA and CDR2 as FQGTGA. V was shortened by 9 bases and J by 2 bases, with 11 bases between the two germline ends. CDR3 bases: TGTGCCAGTAGTAGCGGTCCCAAAAACATTCAGTACTTC. The encoded protein is CASSSGPKNIQYF.

The V gene is TRBV7-9, the J gene TRBJ2-7, with 9 bases matching TRBD2. Germline V gene sequence: CDR1 SEHNR, CDR2 FQNEAQ (reference sequence). This CDR3 spans 15 amino acids. Trimming at V came to 5 bases and at J to 2 bases, leaving 7 bases not matched to a gene. The CDR3 protein is CASSPQLAGPYEQYF. DNA for the CDR3: TGTGCCAGCAGCCCCCAGCTAGCGGGGCCCTACGAGCAGTACTTC.

This chain uses TRBV27 with TRBJ2-5, with D maybe TRBD1 (5 bases). The length of the CDR3 is 16 residues. Germline loops: CDR1 MNHEY, CDR2 SMNVEV (reference sequence). V lost 4 bases and J lost 2, with 17 bases in between. CDR3 protein: CASSSHTTGFQETQYF. The CDR3 region has the DNA TGTGCCAGCAGTTCCCACACTACAGGATTTCAAGAGACCCAGTACTTC.

The genes are TRBV12-3 or TRBV12-4 and TRBJ2-7; weak D call: TRBD1 (6 bases). CDR3 length: 14 residues. Trimming took 6 bases from V and 7 from J, leaving 19 bases between them. In DNA form, the CDR3 reads TGTGCCAGCAGCCCTCGGGACACAGCGATGGAGCAGTACTTC. Translation gives CASSPRDTAMEQYF.

As concerns this clonotype: Here the CDR3 omits its conserved ending phenylalanine or tryptophan, so a read error is the likely source. The chain combines TRBV5-1 with TRBJ1-4, with D tentatively TRBD1 (6 bases). The V gene's germline CDR1 is SGHRS and CDR2 YFSETQ. The V and J ends lost 4 bases and 7 bases respectively, with 17 bases between them. The CDR3 length is 15 residues. The CDR3 DNA reads as TGCGCCAGCAGCCCAGGGGCCATGGAGGGTGAAAAACTGTTTCTT. Translating it yields CASSPGAMEGEKLFL.

The rearrangement uses TRBV2 and TRBJ1-4; D unclear. The CDR3 has 17 residues. Trimming pared 8 bases from V and 4 bases from J, leaving 23 bases between. In germline, CDR1 is SNHLY, CDR2 FYNNEI. This CDR3 is CASPRLTRPALNEKLFF. CDR3 bases: TGTGCCAGCCCAAGATTAACCCGTCCAGCCCTTAATGAAAAACTGTTTTTT.

This clonotype has more than one count but fewer than ten. This may come from a read error, since a much larger clone is one base off. V usage is TRBV21-1 and J usage is TRBJ1-2; the table calls TRBD1, which could not be checked here. TRBV21-1 represents a pseudogene. The CDR3 runs 18 residues. The CDR3 region is CASSRLTGDRHFNYGYTF. The CDR3 DNA reads as TGTGCCAGCAGCAGACTCACAGGGGACCGCCACTTTAACTATGGCTACACCTTC.

This clonotype was seen only a few times. The chain employs TRBV6-5 and TRBJ2-7; TRBD1 aligns across 7 bases. V lost 6 bases and J lost 2; bases outside the gene matches: 10. From germline, CDR1 is MNHEY and CDR2 SVGAGI. The CDR3 is 15 residues long. CDR3 DNA: TGTGCCAGCAGACGGGGACAGCTGGGAACCTACGAGCAGTACTTC. Translation: CASRRGQLGTYEQYF.

This clonotype was observed a handful of times. The chain combines TRBV20-1 with TRBJ2-7; D possibly corresponds to TRBD1 (5 bases). V gave up 3 bases and J gave up 2 bases, with 8 bases separating them. Germline CDR1 is DFQATT and CDR2 is SNEGSKA (reference sequence). The CDR3 is 12 amino acids. The CDR3 protein is CSASWGAYEQYF. The CDR3 coding sequence is TGCAGTGCTAGTTGGGGCGCCTACGAGCAGTACTTC.

This clonotype was counted only a few times. The CDR3 sequence is CASRHDRVDDTQYF. In DNA form, the CDR3 reads TGTGCCAGCAGACACGACAGGGTTGATGATACGCAGTATTTT. V is TRBV14 and J is TRBJ2-3; 7 nucleotides line up with TRBD1. With V trimmed by 6 bases and J by 6 bases, 9 bases remained unmatched. Germline V lookup: CDR1 SGHDN, CDR2 FVKESK. This CDR3 comprises 14 residues.

V is TRBV7-2 and J is TRBJ1-1; D might be TRBD1 (6 bases). The germline CDR1 and CDR2 sequences are SGHTA and FQGNSA. Trimming stripped 3 bases from V and 5 bases from J, with 10 bases between. The CDR3 sequence is 13 residues long. DNA of the CDR3: TGTGCCAGCAGCTTTTCAGGGGAGACTGAAGCTTTCTTT. Translating it yields CASSFSGETEAFF.

The chain couples TRBV7-2 to TRBJ1-1, with TRBD1 as a possible D gene (5 bases). Trimming removed 1 base at V and 0 bases at J, with 18 bases between. This CDR3 has 18 residues. Germline CDR1 SGHTA, CDR2 FQGNSA. The CDR3 region has the DNA TGTGCCAGCAGCTTAGTGGTTTTGGTGGGGCAGATGAACACTGAAGCTTTCTTT. Its translation: CASSLVVLVGQMNTEAFF.

CDR3 nucleotide sequence: TGTGCCAGCAGCCGGACTAGCGGGGGGGAAGAGACCCAGTACTTC. Its translation is CASSRTSGGEETQYF. V gene TRBV7-2 combines with J gene TRBJ2-5, with 15 bases aligning to TRBD2. V lost 5 bases to trimming and J lost 3 bases; unmatched junction nucleotides: 1. The V gene's germline CDR1 is SGHTA and CDR2 FQGNSA. The CDR3 consists of 15 residues. The full variable domain, in which reference TRBV7-2 and TRBJ2-5 provide the parts outside the CDR3, is GAGVSQSPSNKVTEKGKDVELRCDPISGHTALYWYRQSLGQGLEFLIYFQGNSAPDKSGLPSDRFSAERTGGSVSTLTIQRTQQEDSAVYLCASSRTSGGEETQYFGPGTRLLVL.

In this sample, this clonotype turned up a few times. The chain recombines TRBV2 with TRBJ1-1; TRBD1 is a possible D gene (5 bases). Germline V gene lookup returns CDR1 SNHLY and CDR2 FYNNEI. The CDR3 consists of 15 residues. V lost 8 bases and J lost 4, with 20 bases in between. The CDR3 sequence: CASQLLGGGGTEAFF. The CDR3 DNA is TGTGCCAGCCAACTTCTTGGGGGGGGAGGCACTGAAGCTTTCTTT.

This clonotype was seen once. V and J are TRBV27 and TRBJ2-7; D remains unclear. The CDR3 consists of 16 residues. Looked up from germline, CDR1 is MNHEY and CDR2 is SMNVEV (reference sequence). V shed 11 bases and J shed 3 bases, with 26 bases lying between them. The CDR3 here is CAALSGPSGIGYEQYF. CDR3 nucleotides: TGTGCCGCCCTGTCAGGACCCTCTGGGATTGGCTACGAGCAGTACTTC.

Ten or more counts support this clonotype. The V call is TRBV7-2, the J call TRBJ2-2; D call uncertain. V was trimmed by 1 base and J by 1 base, leaving 4 bases between them. The V gene's germline CDR1 is SGHTA and CDR2 FQGNSA. This CDR3 has 14 residues. CDR3 region: CASSLDGNTGELFF. In DNA, the CDR3 is TGTGCCAGCAGCTTAGACGGGAACACCGGGGAGCTGTTTTTT.

Only a few counts were recorded for this clonotype. The V call is TRBV29-1, the J call TRBJ2-5, with 7 nucleotides matching TRBD2. The CDR3 extends over 15 amino acids. CDR1 is SQVTM, CDR2 ANQGSEA, per germline. V shed 1 base and J 2 bases; nucleotides not matched to a gene: 7. CDR3 loop: CSVEAPGLLQETQYF. The CDR3 nucleotides are TGCAGCGTTGAAGCCCCGGGACTATTACAAGAGACCCAGTACTTC.